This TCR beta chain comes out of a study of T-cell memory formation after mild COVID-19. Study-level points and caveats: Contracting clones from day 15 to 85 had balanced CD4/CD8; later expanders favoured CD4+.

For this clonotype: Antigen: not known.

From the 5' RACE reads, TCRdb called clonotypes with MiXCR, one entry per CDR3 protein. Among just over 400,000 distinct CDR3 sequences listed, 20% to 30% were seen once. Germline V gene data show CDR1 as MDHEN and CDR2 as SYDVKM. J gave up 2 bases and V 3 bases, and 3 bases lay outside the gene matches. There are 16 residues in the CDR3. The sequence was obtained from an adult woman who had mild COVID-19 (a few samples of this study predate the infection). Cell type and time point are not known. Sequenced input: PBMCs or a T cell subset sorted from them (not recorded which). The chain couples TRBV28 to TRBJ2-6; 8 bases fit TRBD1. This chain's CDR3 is CASSFDRGTGANVLTF. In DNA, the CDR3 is TGTGCCAGCAGTTTCGACAGGGGAACTGGGGCCAACGTCCTGACTTTC.